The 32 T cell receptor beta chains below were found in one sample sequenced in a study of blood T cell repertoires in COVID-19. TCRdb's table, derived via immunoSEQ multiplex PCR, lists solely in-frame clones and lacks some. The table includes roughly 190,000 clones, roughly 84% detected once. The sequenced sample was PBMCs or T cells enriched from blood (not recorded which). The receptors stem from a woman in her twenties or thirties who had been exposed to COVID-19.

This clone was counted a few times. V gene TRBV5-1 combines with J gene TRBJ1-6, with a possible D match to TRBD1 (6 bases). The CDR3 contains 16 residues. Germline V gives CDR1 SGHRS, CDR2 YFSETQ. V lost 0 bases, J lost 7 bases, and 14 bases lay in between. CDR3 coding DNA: TGCGCCAGCAGCTTGGATGTCGGGACATACAATTCACCCCTCCACTTT. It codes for CASSLDVGTYNSPLHF.

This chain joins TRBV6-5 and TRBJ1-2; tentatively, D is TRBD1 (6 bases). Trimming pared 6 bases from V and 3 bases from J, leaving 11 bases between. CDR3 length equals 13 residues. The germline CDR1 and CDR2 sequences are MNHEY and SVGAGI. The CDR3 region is CASSPPGDYGYTF. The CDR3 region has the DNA TGTGCCAGCAGCCCGCCAGGGGACTATGGCTACACCTTC.

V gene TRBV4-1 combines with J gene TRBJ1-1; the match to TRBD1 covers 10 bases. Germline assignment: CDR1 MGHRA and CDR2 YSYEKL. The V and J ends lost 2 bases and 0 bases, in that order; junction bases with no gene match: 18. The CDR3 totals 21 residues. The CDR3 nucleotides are TGCGCCAGCAGCCAATCGAGATCCCCACTCCGGGACAGGGGCCTGAACACTGAAGCTTTCTTT. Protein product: CASSQSRSPLRDRGLNTEAFF.

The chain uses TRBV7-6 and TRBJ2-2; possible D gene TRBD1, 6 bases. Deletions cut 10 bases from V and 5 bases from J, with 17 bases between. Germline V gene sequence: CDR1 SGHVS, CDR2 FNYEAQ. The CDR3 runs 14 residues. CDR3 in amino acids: CATLARGSTGELFF. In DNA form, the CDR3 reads TGTGCCACCCTGGCCAGGGGTAGTACCGGGGAGCTGTTTTTT.

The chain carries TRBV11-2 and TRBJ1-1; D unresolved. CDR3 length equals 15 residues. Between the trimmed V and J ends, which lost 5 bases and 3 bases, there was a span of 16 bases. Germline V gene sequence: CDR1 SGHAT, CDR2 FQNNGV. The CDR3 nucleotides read TGTGCCAGCAGCGGAGCGGGAATAAACCACACTGAAGCTTTCTTT. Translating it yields CASSGAGINHTEAFF.

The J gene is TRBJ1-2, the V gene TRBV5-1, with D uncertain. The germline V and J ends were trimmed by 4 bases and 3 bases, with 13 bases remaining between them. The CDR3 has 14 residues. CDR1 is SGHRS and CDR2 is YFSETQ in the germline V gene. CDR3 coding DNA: TGCGCCAGCAGCCGGTTGGAGGATGACTATGGCTACACCTTC. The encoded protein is CASSRLEDDYGYTF. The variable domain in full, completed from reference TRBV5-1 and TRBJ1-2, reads KAGVTQTPRYLIKTRGQQVTLSCSPISGHRSVSWYQQTPGQGLQFLFEYFSETQRNKGNFPGRFSGRQFSNSRSEMNVSTLELGDSALYLCASSRLEDDYGYTFGSGTRLTVV.

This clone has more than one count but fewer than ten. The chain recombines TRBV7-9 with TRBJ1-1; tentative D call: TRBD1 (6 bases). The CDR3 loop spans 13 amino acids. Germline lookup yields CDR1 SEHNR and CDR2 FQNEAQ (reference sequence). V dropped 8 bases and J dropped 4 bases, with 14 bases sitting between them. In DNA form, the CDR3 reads TGTGCCAGCGACGCTAAAGGGGGCACTGAAGCTTTCTTT. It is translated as CASDAKGGTEAFF.

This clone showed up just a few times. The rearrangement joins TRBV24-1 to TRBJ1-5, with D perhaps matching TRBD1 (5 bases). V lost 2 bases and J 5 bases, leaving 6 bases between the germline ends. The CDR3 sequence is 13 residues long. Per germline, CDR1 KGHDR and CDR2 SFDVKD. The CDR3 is CATSDSGDQPQHF. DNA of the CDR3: TGTGCCACCAGTGATTCGGGGGATCAGCCCCAGCATTTT.

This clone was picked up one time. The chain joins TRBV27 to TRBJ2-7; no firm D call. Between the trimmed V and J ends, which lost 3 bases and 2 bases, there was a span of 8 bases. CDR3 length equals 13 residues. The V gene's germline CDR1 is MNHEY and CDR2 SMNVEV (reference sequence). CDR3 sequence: CASSLSATYEQYF. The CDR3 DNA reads TGTGCCAGCAGTTTGAGCGCCACCTACGAGCAGTACTTC.

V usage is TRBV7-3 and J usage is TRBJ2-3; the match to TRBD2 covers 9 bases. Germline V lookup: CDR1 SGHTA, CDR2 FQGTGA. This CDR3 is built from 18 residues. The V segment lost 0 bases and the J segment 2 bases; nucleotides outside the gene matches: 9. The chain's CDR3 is CASSLTAGGPTPTDTQYF. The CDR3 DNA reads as TGTGCCAGCAGCTTAACGGCGGGGGGGCCAACCCCCACAGATACGCAGTATTTT. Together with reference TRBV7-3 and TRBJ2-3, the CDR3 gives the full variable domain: GAGVSQTPSNKVTEKGKYVELRCDPISGHTALYWYRQSLGQGPEFLIYFQGTGAADDSGLPNDRFFAVRPEGSVSTLKIQRTERGDSAVYLCASSLTAGGPTPTDTQYFGPGTRLTVL.

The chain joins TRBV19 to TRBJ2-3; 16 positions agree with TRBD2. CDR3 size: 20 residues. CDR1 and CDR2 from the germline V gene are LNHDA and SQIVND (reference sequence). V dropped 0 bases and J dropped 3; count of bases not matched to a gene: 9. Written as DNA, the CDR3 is TGTGCCAGTAGTATAGATGGGACTAGCGGGGGGGACCGACCTACAGATACGCAGTATTTT. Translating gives CASSIDGTSGGDRPTDTQYF.

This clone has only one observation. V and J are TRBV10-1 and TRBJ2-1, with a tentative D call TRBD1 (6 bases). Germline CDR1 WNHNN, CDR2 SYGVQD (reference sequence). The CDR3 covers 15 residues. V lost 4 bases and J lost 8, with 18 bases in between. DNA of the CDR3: TGCGCCAGCAGTGGGACAGCCGGGGCGCGCGATGAGCAGTTCTTC. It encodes CASSGTAGARDEQFF.

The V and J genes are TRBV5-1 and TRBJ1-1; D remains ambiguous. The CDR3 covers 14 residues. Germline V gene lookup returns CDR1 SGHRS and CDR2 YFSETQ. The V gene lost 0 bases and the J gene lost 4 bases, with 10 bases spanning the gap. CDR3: CASSLGGGSTEAFF. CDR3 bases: TGCGCCAGCAGCTTGGGGGGAGGGAGCACTGAAGCTTTCTTT.

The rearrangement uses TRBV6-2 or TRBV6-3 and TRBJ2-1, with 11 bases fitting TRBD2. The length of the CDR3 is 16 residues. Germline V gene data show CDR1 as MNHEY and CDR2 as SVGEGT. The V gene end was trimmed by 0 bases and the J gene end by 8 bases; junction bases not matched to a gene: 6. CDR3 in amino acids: CASSYSPLAGGDEQFF. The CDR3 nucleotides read TGTGCCAGCAGTTACTCGCCCTTAGCGGGGGGGGATGAGCAGTTCTTC.

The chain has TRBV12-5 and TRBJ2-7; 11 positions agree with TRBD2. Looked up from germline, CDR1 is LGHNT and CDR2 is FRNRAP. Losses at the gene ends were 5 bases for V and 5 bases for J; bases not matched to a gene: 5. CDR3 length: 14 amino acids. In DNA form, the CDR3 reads TGTGCTAGTGGTCCCCCGGGACTAGCGGACGAGCAGTACTTC. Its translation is CASGPPGLADEQYF.

The CDR3 sequence: CASSQESRVSGYTF. For the CDR3, the DNA is TGTGCCAGCAGCCAAGAGTCGAGGGTGAGCGGCTACACCTTC. This chain uses TRBV3-1 (or the pseudogene TRBV3-2) with TRBJ1-2, with D hard to call. Germline values: CDR1 LGHDT, CDR2 YNNKEL (reference sequence). The CDR3 has 14 amino acids. Trimming took off 0 bases at V and 8 bases at J, with 13 bases between the two ends.

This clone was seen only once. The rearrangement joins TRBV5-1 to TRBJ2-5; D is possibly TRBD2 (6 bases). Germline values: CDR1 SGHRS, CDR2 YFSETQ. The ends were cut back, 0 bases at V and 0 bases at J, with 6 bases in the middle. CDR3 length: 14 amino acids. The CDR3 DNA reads TGCGCCAGCAGCTTGGGGGACTACCAAGAGACCCAGTACTTC. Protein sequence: CASSLGDYQETQYF. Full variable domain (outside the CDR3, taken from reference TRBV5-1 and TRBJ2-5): KAGVTQTPRYLIKTRGQQVTLSCSPISGHRSVSWYQQTPGQGLQFLFEYFSETQRNKGNFPGRFSGRQFSNSRSEMNVSTLELGDSALYLCASSLGDYQETQYFGPGTRLLVL.

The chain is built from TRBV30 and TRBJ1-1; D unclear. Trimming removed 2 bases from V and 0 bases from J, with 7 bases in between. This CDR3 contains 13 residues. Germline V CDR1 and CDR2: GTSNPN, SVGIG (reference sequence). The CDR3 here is CAWSYSVNTEAFF. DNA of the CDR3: TGTGCCTGGAGTTACAGTGTGAACACTGAAGCTTTCTTT.

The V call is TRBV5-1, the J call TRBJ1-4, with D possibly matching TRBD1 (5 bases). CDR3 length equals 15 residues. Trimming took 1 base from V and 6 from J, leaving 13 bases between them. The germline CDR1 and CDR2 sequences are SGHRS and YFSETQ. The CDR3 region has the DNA TGCGCCAGCAGCTTGTCCGGGGGATCGGATGAAAAACTGTTTTTT. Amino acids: CASSLSGGSDEKLFF.

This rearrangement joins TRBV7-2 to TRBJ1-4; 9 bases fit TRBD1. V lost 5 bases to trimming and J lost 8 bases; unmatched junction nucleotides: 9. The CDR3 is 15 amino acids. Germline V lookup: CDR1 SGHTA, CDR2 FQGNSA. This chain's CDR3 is CASSRDRAAGEKLFF. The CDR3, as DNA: TGTGCCAGCAGCCGGGACAGGGCGGCCGGGGAAAAACTGTTTTTT.

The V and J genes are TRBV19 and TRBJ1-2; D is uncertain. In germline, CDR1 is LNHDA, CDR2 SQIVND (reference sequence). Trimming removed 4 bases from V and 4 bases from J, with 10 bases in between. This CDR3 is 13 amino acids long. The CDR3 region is CASSNREAYGYTF. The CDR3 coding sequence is TGTGCCAGTAGTAACCGGGAGGCCTATGGCTACACCTTC.

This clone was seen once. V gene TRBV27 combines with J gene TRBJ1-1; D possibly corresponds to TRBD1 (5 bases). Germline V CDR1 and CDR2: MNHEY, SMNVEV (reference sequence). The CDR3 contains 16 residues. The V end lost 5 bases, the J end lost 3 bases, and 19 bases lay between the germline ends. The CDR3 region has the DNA TGTGCCAGCAGTCCCAACCTCGCGGGGGGTTACACTGAAGCTTTCTTT. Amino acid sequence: CASSPNLAGGYTEAFF.

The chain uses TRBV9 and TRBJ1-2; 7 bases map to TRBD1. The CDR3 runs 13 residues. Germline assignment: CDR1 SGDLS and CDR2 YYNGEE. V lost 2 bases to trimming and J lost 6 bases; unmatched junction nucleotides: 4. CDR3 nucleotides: TGTGCCAGCAGCGTGGGGACAGTAAATGGCTACACCTTC. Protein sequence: CASSVGTVNGYTF.

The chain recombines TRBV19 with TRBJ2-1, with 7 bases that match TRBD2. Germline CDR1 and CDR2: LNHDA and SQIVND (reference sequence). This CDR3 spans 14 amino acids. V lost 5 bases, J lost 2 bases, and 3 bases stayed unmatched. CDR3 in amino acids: CASSGRGPYNEQFF. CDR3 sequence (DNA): TGTGCCAGTAGTGGGAGGGGACCCTACAATGAGCAGTTCTTC.

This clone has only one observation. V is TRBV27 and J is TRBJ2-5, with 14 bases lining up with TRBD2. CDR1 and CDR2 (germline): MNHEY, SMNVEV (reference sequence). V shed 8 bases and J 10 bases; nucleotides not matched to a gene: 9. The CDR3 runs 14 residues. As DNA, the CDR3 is TGTGCCAGCGGGGGCGGGACTAGCGGGGGAGACCAGTACTTC. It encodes CASGGGTSGGDQYF.

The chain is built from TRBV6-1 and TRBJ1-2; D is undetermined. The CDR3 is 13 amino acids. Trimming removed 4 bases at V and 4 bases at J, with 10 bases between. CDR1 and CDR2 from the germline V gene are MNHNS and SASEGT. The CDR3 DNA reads TGTGCCAGCAGTGTTGGGCAGATCTATGGCTACACCTTC. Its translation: CASSVGQIYGYTF.

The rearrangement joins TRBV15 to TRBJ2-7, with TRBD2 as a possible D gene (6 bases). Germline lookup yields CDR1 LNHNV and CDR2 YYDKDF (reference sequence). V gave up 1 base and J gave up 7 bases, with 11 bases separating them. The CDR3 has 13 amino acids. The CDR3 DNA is TGTGCCACCAGCAGAGCCCGGGGGTCTGAGCAGTACTTC. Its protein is CATSRARGSEQYF.

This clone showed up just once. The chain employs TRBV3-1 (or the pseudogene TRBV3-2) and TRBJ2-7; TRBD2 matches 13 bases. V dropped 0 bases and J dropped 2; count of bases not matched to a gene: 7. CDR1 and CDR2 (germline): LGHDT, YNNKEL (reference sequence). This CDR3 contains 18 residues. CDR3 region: CASSQDQPTSGGAYEQYF. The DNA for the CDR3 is TGTGCCAGCAGCCAAGATCAACCCACTAGCGGGGGGGCCTACGAGCAGTACTTC.

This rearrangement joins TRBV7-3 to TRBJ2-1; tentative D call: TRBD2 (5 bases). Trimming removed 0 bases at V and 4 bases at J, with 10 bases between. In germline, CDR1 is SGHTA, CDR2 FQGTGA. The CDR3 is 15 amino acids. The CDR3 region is CASSLTYGEYNEQFF. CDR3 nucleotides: TGTGCCAGCAGCTTAACGTATGGGGAGTACAATGAGCAGTTCTTC.

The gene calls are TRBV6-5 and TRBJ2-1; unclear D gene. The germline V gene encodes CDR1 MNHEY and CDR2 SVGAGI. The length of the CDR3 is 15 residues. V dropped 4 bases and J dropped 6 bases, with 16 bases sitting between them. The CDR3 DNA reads TGTGCCAGCAGTTCCGAGCTGGGCTTCAGCAATGAGCAGTTCTTC. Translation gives CASSSELGFSNEQFF.

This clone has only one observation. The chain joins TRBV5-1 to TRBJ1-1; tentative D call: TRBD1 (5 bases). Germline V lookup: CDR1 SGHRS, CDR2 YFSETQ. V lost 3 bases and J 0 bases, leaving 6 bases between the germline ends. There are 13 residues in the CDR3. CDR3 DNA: TGCGCCAGCAGCTGGGGGGTGAACACTGAAGCTTTCTTT. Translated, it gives CASSWGVNTEAFF.

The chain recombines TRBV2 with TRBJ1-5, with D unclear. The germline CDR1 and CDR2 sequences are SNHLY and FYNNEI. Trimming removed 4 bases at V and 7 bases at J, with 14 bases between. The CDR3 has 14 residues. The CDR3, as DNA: TGTGCCAGCAGTGTAGCCCCAGAATTACAGCCCCAGCATTTT. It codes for CASSVAPELQPQHF.